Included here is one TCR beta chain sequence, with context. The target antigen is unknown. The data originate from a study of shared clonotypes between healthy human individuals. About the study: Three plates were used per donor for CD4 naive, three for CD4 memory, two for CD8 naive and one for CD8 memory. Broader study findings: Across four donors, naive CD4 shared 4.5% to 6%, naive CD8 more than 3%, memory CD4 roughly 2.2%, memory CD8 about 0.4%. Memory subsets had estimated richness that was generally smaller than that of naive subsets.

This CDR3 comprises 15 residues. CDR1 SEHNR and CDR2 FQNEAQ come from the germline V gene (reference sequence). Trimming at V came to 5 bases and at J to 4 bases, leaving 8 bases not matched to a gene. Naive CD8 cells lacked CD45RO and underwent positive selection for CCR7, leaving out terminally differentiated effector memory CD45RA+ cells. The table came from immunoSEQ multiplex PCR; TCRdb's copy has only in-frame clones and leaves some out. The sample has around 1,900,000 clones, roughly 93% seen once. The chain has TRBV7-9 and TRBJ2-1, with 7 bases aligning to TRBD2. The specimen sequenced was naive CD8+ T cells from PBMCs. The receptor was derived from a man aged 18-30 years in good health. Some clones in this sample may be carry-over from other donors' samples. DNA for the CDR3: TGTGCCAGCAGCCCTCCGGGACTAACTTACAATGAGCAGTTCTTC. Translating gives CASSPPGLTYNEQFF.